This paragraph reports one T cell receptor (beta chain). This clone's antigen is unknown. Base qualities are missing; no much larger clone stands one base away. This sample is part of a study of OX40 agonist ivuxolimab in advanced cancers. For the wider study: The costimulatory receptor OX40 (CD134) was targeted by ivuxolimab, a fully human IgG2 agonistic monoclonal antibody. Of the 50 to 55 patients in dose escalation, about 20 had hepatocellular carcinoma, some 15 had melanoma, 9 had renal cell carcinoma and 9 had head and neck cancer. Intravenous ivuxolimab was administered to patients every 2 weeks at six dose levels: 0.01, 0.1, 0.3, 1.5, 3 and 10 mg/kg. The point of sequencing TCRbeta in the periphery was to test whether ivuxolimab changed TCR sequence diversity and drove clonal T-cell expansion. Three dose-escalation patients achieved partial responses, one with hepatocellular carcinoma and two with cutaneous melanoma. In the dose-escalation cohort, 82.7% of patients were male, and the mean age was approximately 60 years, with a range of 23 to 79. Patients were allowed to have had prior anti-PD-1, anti-PD-L1 or anti-CTLA-4 therapy, and approximately 41% of the dose-escalation patients had previously received checkpoint inhibitors. The paper covers the monotherapy dose-escalation part of the phase I ivuxolimab trial, which included N ≈ 57 patients. The paper's findings and limits, for the study overall: Which antigens the clonally expanded peripheral T cells were specific for was not determined. After ivuxolimab, expanded clones were on average more numerous among CD8+ T cells than among CD4+ T cells. In partial responders in the 0.1-3.0 mg/kg groups, normalized peripheral clonal expansion was found to be among the lowest, especially among CD8+ T cells. Low levels of normalized T-cell clonal expansion were also seen in some patients who did not respond. Clonal expansion of both CD4+ and CD8+ blood T cells was observed from baseline to week 6 at doses 0.1 to 3.0 mg/kg.

CDR1 and CDR2 are drawn from the germline V gene: SGHTA, FQGTGA. At the junction V is shortened by 4 bases and J by 0 bases, with 7 bases in between. Inclusive of the bounding cysteine and phenylalanine, the CDR3 is 15 residues long. Kept here is only the CDR3 DNA, which spans 45 bases and is read in frame from base 1. The trial excluded patients who had a history of autoimmune disease or who were on systemic immunosuppression. In every dose cohort, peripheral blood was drawn for TCR sequencing at baseline, cycle 4 day 1, and cycle 7 day 1. Samples were obtained from an open-label, multicenter, first-in-human phase I dose-escalation trial of ivuxolimab. Adults with locally advanced or metastatic head and neck squamous cell, hepatocellular, melanoma or renal cell carcinoma were enrolled in the trial. Before TCR sequencing, CD4+ and CD8+ T cells were separately sorted from peripheral blood. To sequence the TCRbeta CDR3 region, genomic DNA was isolated from the sorted cells. The immunoSEQ Assay was used for sequencing of TCRbeta CDR3 regions. TCRdb re-hosts the immuneACCESS table, in-frame sequences only. Its copies lack some clones; in the studies checked, an unresolved V gene accounts for under half of them, and the cause for the rest is not known. The table for this sample lists 60,000 to 90,000 clones; roughly 90% of them were counted only once. The ten largest clones add up to under 0.4% of the sample.

The origin of this receptor is an adult with an advanced solid tumor such as melanoma, head and neck, liver or kidney cancer. The sample was CD4+ or CD8+ T cells sorted from blood, taken in a trial of the OX40 agonist ivuxolimab. The receptor chain draws on TRBV7-3 and TRBJ1-6; the D segment cannot be called with confidence. The DNA sequence follows: TGTGCCAGCAGCTCGAGTAGCTCCTATAATTCACCCCTCCACTTT. Its product reads: CASSSSSSYNSPLHF.